The rows below give T cell receptor beta chains drawn from one sample of a study of OX40 agonist ivuxolimab in advanced cancers. Sequencing used immunoSEQ multiplex PCR; TCRdb keeps in-frame clones, though not all of them. The data contain around 78,000 clones, 81% of them seen just once; the ten biggest clones take up roughly 4.5%. This specimen consisted of CD4+ or CD8+ T cells sorted from blood, obtained in a trial of the OX40 agonist ivuxolimab. Receptors were obtained from an adult with an advanced solid tumor such as melanoma, head and neck, liver or kidney cancer. Both conserved end residues are part of each CDR3. D genes are given only for firm matches. Rows give clone size only sometimes, using once, few, many, or a class for an expanded clone.

TGCGCCAGCAGTAAGTCGGGAGGGTACAATGAGCAGTTCTTC	CASSKSGGYNEQFF	-	TRBD2	TRBJ2-1	TRBV5-1
TGTGCCAGCAGTATGACAGGCCTAAGCACAGATACGCAGTATTTT	CASSMTGLSTDTQYF	-	-	TRBJ2-3	TRBV6-1
TGTGCCAGCCACCGGGCTAGCGGAATCTACGAGCAGTACTTC	CASHRASGIYEQYF	-	TRBD2	TRBJ2-7	TRBV18
TGTGCCAGCTCACCCGAGGTGGGTTCCTATGGCTACACCTTC	CASSPEVGSYGYTF	-	-	TRBJ1-2	TRBV18
TGTGCCAGCAGCTTAGGCACAGGGGGAGAAAAGTATGGCTACACCTTC	CASSLGTGGEKYGYTF	-	TRBD1	TRBJ1-2	TRBV11-3
TGTGCCAGCAGCCAAGATTGGGGGGGAGAAAATCTCTCCTACGAGCAGTACTTC	CASSQDWGGENLSYEQYF	-	TRBD2	TRBJ2-7	TRBV4-2
TGTGCCAGCAGCAAACTGGACCGTACCAATCAGCCCCAGCATTTT	CASSKLDRTNQPQHF	few	-	TRBJ1-5	TRBV5-6
TGTGCCAGCTCACCACGGGACAAGAACACTGAAGCTTTCTTT	CASSPRDKNTEAFF	-	-	TRBJ1-1	TRBV18
TGTGCCAGCTCACCACCAAATAGAGGCAGGGGGGGCAATCAGCCCCAGCATTTT	CASSPPNRGRGGNQPQHF	few	TRBD1	TRBJ1-5	TRBV18
TGTGCCAGCAGCTTAGGAGGGCCAGGGCAACGTTCACCCCTCCACTTT	CASSLGGPGQRSPLHF	-	-	TRBJ1-6	TRBV11-3
TGTGCCAGCAGCTTAACGGGCGGGGACACTGAAGCTTTCTTT	CASSLTGGDTEAFF	-	-	TRBJ1-1	TRBV7-3
TGTGCCTGGAGCCGGGACTACAATGAGCAGTTCTTC	CAWSRDYNEQFF	-	-	TRBJ2-1	TRBV30
TGTGCCATCAGTGATCTAGGGACAGGGGATGAAAAACTGTTTTTT	CAISDLGTGDEKLFF	-	TRBD1	TRBJ1-4	TRBV10-3
TGTGCCAGTAGTCTAGGGACAGAGATTTATAGCAATCAGCCCCAGCATTTT	CASSLGTEIYSNQPQHF	once	TRBD1	TRBJ1-5	TRBV19
TGTGCCAGTAGGGTCAACAGCCTATCGCTTGAAGCTTTCTTT	CASRVNSLSLEAFF	-	-	TRBJ1-1	TRBV19
TGTGCCAGCAGCCAATGGCTCGGGACACTCACAGATACGCAGTATTTT	CASSQWLGTLTDTQYF	few	-	TRBJ2-3	TRBV5-6
TGTGCCAGCAGCGGACCTACTAGCGGGAGATGGGAGCTGTTTTTT	CASSGPTSGRWELFF	once	TRBD2	TRBJ2-2	TRBV9
TGCAGCGTGTGGAAAAGGAACACTGAAGCTTTCTTT	CSVWKRNTEAFF	-	-	TRBJ1-1	TRBV29-1
TGTGCCAGTATTGGCCGGAACACTGAAGCTTTCTTT	CASIGRNTEAFF	few	-	TRBJ1-1	TRBV19
TGTGCCAGCAGTAGGGGAAATTCGAACACCGGGGAGCTGTTTTTT	CASSRGNSNTGELFF	-	-	TRBJ2-2	TRBV6-1
TGTGCCAGCAGCGTAAACGCCCGGACAGGGGGCGCCGGTGCCTATGGCTACACCTTC	CASSVNARTGGAGAYGYTF	-	TRBD1	TRBJ1-2	TRBV9
TGTGCCAGCAGTAACAGGGGGAGTAACGGAAAACTGTTTTTT	CASSNRGSNGKLFF	-	TRBD1	TRBJ1-4	TRBV6-1
TGCAGCGTTGAAGATACCGGGACGGCTCGCGAGCAGTACTTC	CSVEDTGTAREQYF	once	-	TRBJ2-7	TRBV29-1
TGTGCCAGCAGTTCCTCCCTACGCGAGCAGTACTTC	CASSSSLREQYF	-	-	TRBJ2-7	TRBV28
TGTGCCAGCAGCCCACAGGGCACCACGACCGGCGATGGCTACACCTTC	CASSPQGTTTGDGYTF	-	-	TRBJ1-2	TRBV7-6
TGTGCCAGCAGTTCAGGAGTCAATCAGCCCCAGCATTTT	CASSSGVNQPQHF	-	-	TRBJ1-5	TRBV28
TGTGCCAGCAGTATCGGGACAGGGGTTGGCTACACCTTC	CASSIGTGVGYTF	once	TRBD1	TRBJ1-2	TRBV7-9
TGTGCCAGCAGCTTAGTATTTGAGTCTCCTGAAGCTTTCTTT	CASSLVFESPEAFF	-	-	TRBJ1-1	TRBV7-8
TGTGCCAGTAGTATAGTAAACGGACAGGGATATGGCTACACCTTC	CASSIVNGQGYGYTF	-	TRBD1	TRBJ1-2	TRBV19